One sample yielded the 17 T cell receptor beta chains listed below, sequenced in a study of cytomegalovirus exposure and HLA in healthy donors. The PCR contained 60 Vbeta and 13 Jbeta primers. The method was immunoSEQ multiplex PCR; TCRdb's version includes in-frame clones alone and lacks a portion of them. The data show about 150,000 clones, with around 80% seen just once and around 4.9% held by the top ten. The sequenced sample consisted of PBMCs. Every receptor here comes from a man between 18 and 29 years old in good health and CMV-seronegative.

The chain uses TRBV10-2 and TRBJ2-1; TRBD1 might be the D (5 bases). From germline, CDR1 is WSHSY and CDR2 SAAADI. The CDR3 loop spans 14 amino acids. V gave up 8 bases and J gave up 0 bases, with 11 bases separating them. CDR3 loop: CASLTTDSYNEQFF. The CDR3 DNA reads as TGCGCCAGCCTCACGACAGACTCCTACAATGAGCAGTTCTTC.

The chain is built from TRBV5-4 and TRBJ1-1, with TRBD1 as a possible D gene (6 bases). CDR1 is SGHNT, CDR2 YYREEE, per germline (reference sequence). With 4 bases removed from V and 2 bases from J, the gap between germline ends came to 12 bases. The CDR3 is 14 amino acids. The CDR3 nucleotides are TGTGCCAGCAGCCCCGACAGGACCAACACTGAAGCTTTCTTT. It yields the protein CASSPDRTNTEAFF.

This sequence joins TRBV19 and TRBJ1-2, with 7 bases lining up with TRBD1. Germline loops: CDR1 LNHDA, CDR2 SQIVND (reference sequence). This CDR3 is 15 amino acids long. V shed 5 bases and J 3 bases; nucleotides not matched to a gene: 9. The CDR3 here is CASSPYRGGDYGYTF. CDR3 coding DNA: TGTGCCAGTAGTCCCTACAGGGGAGGCGACTATGGCTACACCTTC.

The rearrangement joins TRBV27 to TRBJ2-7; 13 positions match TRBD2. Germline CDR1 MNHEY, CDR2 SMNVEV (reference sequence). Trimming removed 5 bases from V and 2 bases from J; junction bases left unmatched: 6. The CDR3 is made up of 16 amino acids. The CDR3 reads CASSLLTSGRTYEQYF. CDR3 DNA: TGTGCCAGCAGTCTCCTGACTAGCGGGAGGACCTACGAGCAGTACTTC.

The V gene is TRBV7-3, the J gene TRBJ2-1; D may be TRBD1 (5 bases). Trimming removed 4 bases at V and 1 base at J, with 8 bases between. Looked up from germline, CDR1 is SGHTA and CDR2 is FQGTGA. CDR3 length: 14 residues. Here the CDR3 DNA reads TGTGCCAGCAGCTCCAGGGTTTCCTACAATGAGCAGTTCTTC. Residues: CASSSRVSYNEQFF.

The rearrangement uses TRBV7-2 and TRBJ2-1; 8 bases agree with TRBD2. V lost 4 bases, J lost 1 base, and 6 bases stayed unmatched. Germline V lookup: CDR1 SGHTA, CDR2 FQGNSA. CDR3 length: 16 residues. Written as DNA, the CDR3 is TGTGCCAGCAGCTGGCGGGAGGCCTATTCCTACAATGAGCAGTTCTTC. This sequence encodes CASSWREAYSYNEQFF.

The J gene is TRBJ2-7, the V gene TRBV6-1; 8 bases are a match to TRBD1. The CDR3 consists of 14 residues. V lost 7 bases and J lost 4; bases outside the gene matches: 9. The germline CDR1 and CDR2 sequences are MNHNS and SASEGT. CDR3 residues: CASTDRGIVYEQYF. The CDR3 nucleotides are TGTGCCAGCACAGACAGGGGAATAGTTTACGAGCAGTACTTC.

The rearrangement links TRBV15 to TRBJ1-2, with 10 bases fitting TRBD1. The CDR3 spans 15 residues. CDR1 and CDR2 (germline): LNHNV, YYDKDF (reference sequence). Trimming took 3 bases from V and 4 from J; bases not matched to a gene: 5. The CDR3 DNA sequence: TGTGCCACCAGCAGCTACGGGACAGGGGTCTATGGCTACACCTTC. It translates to CATSSYGTGVYGYTF.

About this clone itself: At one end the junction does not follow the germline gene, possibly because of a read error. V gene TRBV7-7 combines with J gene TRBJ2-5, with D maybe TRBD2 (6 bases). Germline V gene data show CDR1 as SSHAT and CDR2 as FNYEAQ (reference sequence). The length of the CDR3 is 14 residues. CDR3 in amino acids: CASSLYGGQETQYF. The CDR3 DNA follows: TGTGCTAGCAGCTTATACGGGGGCCAAGAGACCCAGTACTTC.

CDR3 residues: CASSEGATTNEKLFF. The CDR3 nucleotides read TGTGCCAGCAGTGAAGGGGCGACCACTAATGAAAAACTGTTTTTT. The genes are TRBV2 and TRBJ1-4; D gene uncertain. Germline assignment: CDR1 SNHLY and CDR2 FYNNEI. This CDR3 has 15 amino acids. The V end lost 1 base, the J end lost 2 bases, and 8 bases lay between the germline ends.

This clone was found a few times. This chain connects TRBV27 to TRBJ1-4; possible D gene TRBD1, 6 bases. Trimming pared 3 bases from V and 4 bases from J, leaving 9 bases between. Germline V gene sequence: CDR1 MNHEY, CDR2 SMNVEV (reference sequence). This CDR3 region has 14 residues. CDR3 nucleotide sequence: TGTGCCAGCAGTTTCAGAGGGGGTAATGAAAAACTGTTTTTT. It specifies CASSFRGGNEKLFF.

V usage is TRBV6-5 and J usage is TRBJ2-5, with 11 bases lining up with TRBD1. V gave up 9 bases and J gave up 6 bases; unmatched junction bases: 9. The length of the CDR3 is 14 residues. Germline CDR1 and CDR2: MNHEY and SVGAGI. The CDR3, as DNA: TGTGCCAGTACGGACAGGGGGCTTGGAAAGACCCAGTACTTC. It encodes CASTDRGLGKTQYF.

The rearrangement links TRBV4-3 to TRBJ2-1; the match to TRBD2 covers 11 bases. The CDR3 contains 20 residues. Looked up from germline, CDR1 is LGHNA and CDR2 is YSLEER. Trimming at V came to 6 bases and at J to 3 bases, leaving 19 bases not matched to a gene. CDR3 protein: CASSPSLQGLAGGYYNEQFF. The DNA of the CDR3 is TGCGCCAGCAGTCCAAGCTTACAGGGGCTAGCGGGAGGTTACTACAATGAGCAGTTCTTC.

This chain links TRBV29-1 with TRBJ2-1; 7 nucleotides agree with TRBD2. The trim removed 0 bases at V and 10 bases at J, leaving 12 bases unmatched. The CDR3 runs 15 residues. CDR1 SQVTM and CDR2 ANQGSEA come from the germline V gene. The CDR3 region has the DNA TGCAGCGTTGAAGACCTTTGGGGAGGGCCTGGGGAGCAGTTCTTC. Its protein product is CSVEDLWGGPGEQFF.

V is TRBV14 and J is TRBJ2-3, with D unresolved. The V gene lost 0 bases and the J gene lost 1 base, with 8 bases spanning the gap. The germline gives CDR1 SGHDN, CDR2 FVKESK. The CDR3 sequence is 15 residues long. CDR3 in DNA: TGTGCCAGCAGCCAAGATGACATCCGCACAGATACGCAGTATTTT. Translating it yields CASSQDDIRTDTQYF.

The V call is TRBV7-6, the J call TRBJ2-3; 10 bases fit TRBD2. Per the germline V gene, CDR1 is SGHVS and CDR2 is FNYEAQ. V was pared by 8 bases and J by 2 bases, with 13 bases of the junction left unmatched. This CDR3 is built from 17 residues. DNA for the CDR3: TGTGCCAGCTCTTCACTAGCGGGGAGGTTAATCACAGATACGCAGTATTTT. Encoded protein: CASSSLAGRLITDTQYF.

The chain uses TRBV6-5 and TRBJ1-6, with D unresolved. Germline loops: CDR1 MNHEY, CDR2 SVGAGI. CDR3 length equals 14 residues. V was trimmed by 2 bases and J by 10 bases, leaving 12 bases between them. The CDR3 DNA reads TGTGCCAGCAGTTACGGTCGTCGAGAATCACCCCTCCACTTT. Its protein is CASSYGRRESPLHF.